The present entry profiles one TCR beta chain with its context. PBMCs were collected from a 10 ml volume of fresh peripheral blood. This sample is part of a study of T cells in Graves' hyperthyroidism and ophthalmopathy. V lost 7 bases and J lost 1, with 8 bases in between. The CDR3 covers 13 residues. Germline CDR1 is SGHTA and CDR2 is FQGTGA. RNA transcripts gave rise to amplified TCR beta CDR3 regions. HTBI primers were used for first-round RT-PCR of the TCR CDR3. A single record per CDR3 protein comes from TCRdb applying MiXCR to the multiplex PCR reads. This sample has nearly 750,000 distinct CDR3 sequences, with over 35% found just once.

Material for sequencing was blood. This chain uses TRBV7-3 with TRBJ1-5; D gene ambiguous. This sequence originates from a woman between 40 and 55 years old with Graves' hyperthyroidism. This CDR3 is CASNWSSNQPQHF. For the CDR3, the DNA is TGTGCCAGCAATTGGAGCAGCAATCAGCCCCAGCATTTT.